This TCR delta chain was documented in a study of γδ T cells in repeated Plasmodium falciparum infection. Overall study findings and caveats: Vgamma9/Vdelta2+ T cells showed a stable polyclonal repertoire with shared TCRgamma sequences.

Remarks on this clone: Its antigen is not known. The protein recorded in TCRdb matches a much larger clone and deviates from this DNA's translation at residue 12, suggesting a read error; the protein here is obtained by translating the DNA.

Bulk repertoires came from Vgamma9/Vdelta2+ or Vdelta2-negative gammadelta T cells flow-sorted from PBMC. TCRdb re-processed the multiplex PCR reads using CATT. The repertoire consists of over 45,000 delta-chain clones, with 1.6% occurring once and the leading ten covering 6.5% to 9.5%. Germline CDR1 GEAIGNYY, CDR2 EKD. The CDR3 totals 17 residues. J lost 3 bases, V lost 0 bases, and 12 bases had no gene match. Sequenced input: gamma-delta T cells from blood. The rearrangement uses TRDV2 and TRDJ1; 7 bases line up with TRDD3. The J gene was not available in TCRdb and was assigned here by matching the DNA to germline segments. This receptor was identified in a pool of human donors (malaria-infected and uninfected, not separated). CDR3 coding DNA: TGTGCCTGTGACACCGTCGGACGGATACGGTACGCCGATAAACTCATCTTT. Amino acid sequence: CACDTVGRIRYADKLIF.